This is a list of T cell receptor beta chains from one sample in a study of T cell responses to AZD1222 COVID-19 vaccine. The repertoire was sequenced with immunoSEQ multiplex PCR; TCRdb's copy has only in-frame clones and lacks some. Of about 120,000 clones in the sample, 75% to 95% were seen once. Sequenced material: peripheral blood, taken 28 days after the second dose of the MenACWY control vaccine. The receptors shown here come from an adult who received the MenACWY meningococcal vaccine as a control. Each CDR3 is given without its conserved first and last residue. The order of the fields is clone size, CDR3 length, V gene, CDR3 protein. Part of the rows lack a size; the others show once, few, many or a class for expanded clones.

NA 12 TRBV7-9 ASSRRDRGREQY
once 11 TRBV19 ASSIADNTEAF
NA 10 TRBV19 ASSIMDYGYT
NA 13 TRBV5-1 ASSPRTEAGNTIY
NA 10 TRBV5-4 ASSRDGETQY
NA 14 TRBV5-1 ASSQRQGSSCTEAF
NA 13 TRBV2 ASESRERVLREQY
NA 14 TRBV24-1 ATSDRTSALRRPQY
NA 12 TRBV3-1/TRBV3-2 ASSQGGNNQPQH
once 14 TRBV7-2 ASSPRGDYLPDTQY
once 13 TRBV5-1 ASSPGLAATYEQY
NA 10 TRBV28 ASDRSNQPQH
NA 13 TRBV28 ASSPPTGVLTEAF
NA 13 TRBV4-3 ASSQAFSGANVLT
NA 15 TRBV27 ASSLSGGQATNEKLF
NA 13 TRBV7-2 ASSLAGTSMNEQF
NA 15 TRBV5-4 ASSLPFGQGAGGGYT
once 11 TRBV29-1 SVEIVSYNEQF
once 14 TRBV7-9 ASSPGQATFREKLF
few 14 TRBV4-2 ASSHTRTGGDQPQH
NA 12 TRBV27 ASSPRLAGNTIY
NA 13 TRBV28 ASSFTAYSNQPQH
NA 10 TRBV6-2/TRBV6-3 ASSYSPGELF
NA 12 TRBV18 ASSPPSNGDTQY
NA 11 TRBV12-3/TRBV12-4 ASADRNTDTQY
NA 12 TRBV18 ASSPPDRGWGYT
NA 11 TRBV3-1/TRBV3-2 ASSQGAPTEQY
NA 13 TRBV2 ASTQEQGRQETQY
NA 11 TRBV5-6 ASSFRQGDGYT
few 14 TRBV28 ASSHPTRNLPYEQY
NA 13 TRBV5-1 ASFPTSPNTGELF
once 13 TRBV10-3 AISGLASNTGELF
once 12 TRBV19 ASSPFPGANVLT
NA 13 TRBV7-2 ASSEQTSSYNEQF
NA 10 TRBV4-1 ASSQRQGEQF
NA 12 TRBV2 ASSELGVGQPQH
NA 11 TRBV2 ASSLSDTDTQY
NA 12 TRBV5-6 ASSLSTYNQPQH
NA 12 TRBV28 ASSLLMGSYEQY
NA 13 TRBV5-1 ASSFSGGPGDEQF
NA 12 TRBV27 ASRPWTQGDGYT
NA 13 TRBV6-1 ASSEYYRANEKLF
NA 18 TRBV3-1/TRBV3-2 ASSQERLAGGRGVYNEQF
NA 14 TRBV6-5 ASSWRGLADYNEQF
NA 9 TRBV24-1 ATSSGNIQY